A selection of T cell receptor beta chains follows, all from one sample in a study of TIL therapy for anti-PD-1-resistant metastatic lung cancer. Using immunoSEQ multiplex PCR, the repertoire was profiled, and TCRdb retains in-frame clones only, with some absent. The sample lists roughly 16,000 clones; 74% were seen once. Material: blood, obtained at baseline. The receptors were sampled from a person aged 25 to 80 with non-small cell lung cancer. Both conserved end residues are part of each CDR3. The D gene is left open where the match is weak. Not all rows give a size; the values are once, few, many and, for expanded clones, a class.

TRBJ2-5 | TRBD1 | TRBV29-1 | NA | CSVTGQGSFGGTQYF
TRBJ1-5 | NA | TRBV7-3 | few | CASSLMFLGTYSNQPQHF
TRBJ2-3 | NA | TRBV11-2 | NA | CASSLGRASTDTQYF
TRBJ2-7 | NA | TRBV29-1 | many | CSVRKDLSYEQYF
TRBJ1-2 | TRBD1 | TRBV29-1 | NA | CSVDGVGGGQGDYGYTF
TRBJ2-3 | NA | TRBV4-3 | NA | CASSQDLPDSSTDTQYF
TRBJ2-3 | TRBD2 | TRBV10-2 | NA | CASGLRGDTRDTQYF
TRBJ2-3 | TRBD2 | TRBV7-7 | NA | CASIPSGGTDTQYF
NA | NA | TRBV30 | NA | CAWGHGYEQYF
TRBJ2-5 | NA | TRBV7-9 | NA | CASRQQGGETQYF
TRBJ2-5 | TRBD2 | TRBV7-3 | NA | CASSPAGGGGETQYF
TRBJ2-5 | TRBD1 | TRBV7-9 | NA | CASSSSTGGYLETQYF
TRBJ1-6 | TRBD1 | TRBV12-5 | NA | CASVTDRGLSPLHF
TRBJ1-2 | TRBD1 | TRBV5-1 | NA | CASSLVQQGGRYGYTF
TRBJ2-3 | NA | TRBV2 | NA | CATPGSDTDTQYF
TRBJ2-1 | NA | TRBV10-3 | NA | CAISHGEDEQFF
TRBJ2-5 | NA | TRBV9 | NA | CASSPPRAADPGETQYF
TRBJ1-1 | TRBD1 | TRBV5-1 | NA | CASRPTGPILIMNTEAFF
TRBJ2-1 | NA | TRBV7-3 | NA | CASSLSSGGEQFF
TRBJ2-7 | TRBD2 | TRBV19 | NA | CASALLAGAEQYF
TRBJ1-5 | NA | TRBV19 | NA | CASSIRVIQPQHF
TRBJ2-5 | NA | TRBV5-1 | NA | CASSLGGGSTKTQYF
TRBJ2-7 | NA | TRBV29-1 | few | CSVEGQEAYEQYF
TRBJ1-1 | NA | TRBV15 | NA | CATSSRLTGTEAFF
TRBJ2-1 | TRBD2 | TRBV7-2 | NA | CASSRFGTSGGSNEQFF
TRBJ2-7 | TRBD1 | TRBV30 | NA | CAWSVLRQGWYEQYF
TRBJ1-6 | NA | TRBV5-4 | NA | CASSLGPNSPLHF
TRBJ2-5 | TRBD2 | TRBV29-1 | few | CSVETSGREEETQYF
TRBJ2-3 | TRBD2 | TRBV7-2 | NA | CASSYPSGGTDTQYF
TRBJ2-3 | NA | TRBV11-3 | NA | CASSLHPPGRSTDTQYF
TRBJ2-1 | NA | TRBV27 | NA | CASSFQSGEQFF
TRBJ2-3 | TRBD2 | TRBV5-1 | NA | CASSYSGGDPSTDTQYF
TRBJ1-1 | NA | TRBV29-1 | NA | CSVEKVNRPEAFF
TRBJ1-1 | NA | TRBV9 | NA | CASSPTGQLNTEAFF
TRBJ1-6 | NA | TRBV7-2 | NA | CASSLARTGLNSPLHF
TRBJ1-4 | NA | TRBV11-3 | few | CASSPPGGSAGKLFF
TRBJ1-1 | NA | TRBV5-6 | NA | CASSLQSAEVLGAFF
TRBJ2-3 | TRBD1 | TRBV5-1 | NA | CASSSGQGVTDTQYF
TRBJ2-7 | TRBD2 | TRBV7-2 | NA | CASSPGAGASYEQYF
TRBJ2-5 | NA | TRBV15 | NA | CATSRGFETQYF
TRBJ2-3 | NA | TRBV14 | NA | CASSPYRSTDTQYF
TRBJ2-3 | NA | TRBV11-3 | NA | CASSLRGTVNTDTQYF
TRBJ1-3 | NA | TRBV12-1 | NA | CASSSWTGRQAGTIYF
TRBJ2-3 | TRBD1 | TRBV9 | NA | CASSASAGGGTDTQYF
TRBJ2-3 | NA | TRBV7-3 | NA | CASSLHPAGTDTQYF
TRBJ1-6 | NA | TRBV4-3 | few | CASSQEPQGKILQSPLHF
TRBJ2-2 | NA | TRBV30 | NA | CAWGTGIVNTGELFF
TRBJ1-3 | NA | TRBV30 | NA | CAWSGGAGPSSGNTIYF
TRBJ2-3 | NA | TRBV14 | NA | CASSQVTNPDTQYF
TRBJ1-2 | TRBD1 | TRBV10-3 | NA | CAISESDRNYGYTF
TRBJ2-3 | NA | TRBV7-6 | once | CASSLALTGADTQYF
TRBJ2-1 | TRBD2 | TRBV9 | NA | CASSASGMRYNEQFF
TRBJ1-3 | TRBD1 | TRBV28 | NA | CASRGTGGMNTIYF
TRBJ2-3 | NA | TRBV10-2 | NA | CASSAFGGDTQYF
TRBJ2-5 | NA | TRBV4-1 | few | CASSQDLRRTQYF
TRBJ1-3 | NA | TRBV29-1 | once | CSVELGGSGNTIYF
TRBJ2-1 | TRBD1 | TRBV10-1 | NA | CASSDRDRGYNEQFF
TRBJ1-5 | NA | TRBV2 | few | CASSGIGLSNQPQHF
TRBJ2-1 | NA | TRBV9 | NA | CASSVGLGGSHEQFF